This T cell receptor beta chain stems from a study of PD-1 blockade in classical Hodgkin lymphoma. Broader study findings: Patients newly diagnosed and complete responders had comparable baseline diversity.

The CDR3 totals 15 residues. Germline V gene data show CDR1 as SNHLY and CDR2 as FYNNEI. The V and J ends lost 1 base and 0 bases respectively, with 10 bases between them. Profiling relied on immunoSEQ multiplex PCR, and the TCRdb table lists in-frame clones only, not all of them. This repertoire shows thousands of clones, around 50% found once; its top ten account for roughly 15%. Every single patient, without exception, relapsed after autologous stem cell transplantation, and brentuximab vedotin exposure varied. From thawed PBMCs, magnetic negative selection was used to isolate the CD8+ T cells. This clone is medium-sized by share. Its specificity is not known.

The V gene is TRBV2, the J gene TRBJ2-7; perhaps TRBD2 as D (5 bases). Here the sequenced sample was CD8+ T cells from blood, taken at baseline. This TCR was sampled from a human donor with classical Hodgkin lymphoma. DNA of the CDR3: TGTGCCAGCAGTGAAGGGTCCGGGATCTCCTACGAGCAGTACTTC. Translated: CASSEGSGISYEQYF.